This entry concerns a single T cell receptor (beta chain). Method: immunoSEQ multiplex PCR; TCRdb's copy keeps in-frame clones and lacks some. The table records about 50,000 clones, around 95% of them present only once. The sample is drawn from a study of control samples from healthy donors and cancer patients. Germline V CDR1 and CDR2: SGHRS, YFSETQ. The CDR3 sequence is 15 residues long. Trimming took 4 bases from V and 3 from J, leaving 16 bases between them. The sequence was obtained from a woman in her twenties or thirties in good health. The V and J genes are TRBV5-1 and TRBJ1-1; a weak D match, TRBD1 (5 bases). Specimen: blood. The CDR3: CASSPKRDSDTEAFF. The CDR3 nucleotides read TGCGCCAGCAGCCCAAAAAGGGACTCCGACACTGAAGCTTTCTTT. The full variable domain, in which reference TRBV5-1 and TRBJ1-1 provide the parts outside the CDR3, is KAGVTQTPRYLIKTRGQQVTLSCSPISGHRSVSWYQQTPGQGLQFLFEYFSETQRNKGNFPGRFSGRQFSNSRSEMNVSTLELGDSALYLCASSPKRDSDTEAFFGQGTRLTVV.